The rows below give T cell receptor beta chains drawn from one sample of a study of T-cell memory formation after mild COVID-19. One entry per CDR3 protein results from TCRdb running MiXCR on the 5' RACE reads. The sample holds around 200,000 distinct CDR3 sequences; over 20% are singletons and the top ten take roughly 23%. The sequencing sample was made of PBMCs or a T cell subset sorted from them (not recorded which). These receptors were collected from an adult woman who had mild COVID-19 (a few samples of this study predate the infection). Cell type and time point are not known. Both conserved end residues are part of each CDR3. A D gene is named only where the DNA matches it firmly. A clone size is listed for some rows: how often the clone was seen (once, few, many), or a class if it is expanded.

v_gene,abundance,d_gene,j_gene,CDR3aa,CDR3nt
TRBV3-1,few,TRBD1,TRBJ1-1,CASSSTRDRVGGTEAFF,TGTGCCAGCAGCTCAACTCGGGACAGGGTGGGCGGAACTGAAGCTTTCTTT
TRBV7-2,.,TRBD1,TRBJ1-1,CASSLPLPRQGRDTEAFF,TGTGCCAGCAGCCTACCCCTCCCCCGACAGGGTCGAGACACTGAAGCTTTCTTT
TRBV3-1,.,.,TRBJ2-3,CASKYSDTQYF,TGTGCCAGCAAGTATTCGGATACGCAGTATTTT
TRBV7-2,few,.,TRBJ2-4,CASSQPNLIAKNIQYF,TGTGCCAGCAGCCAGCCCAATCTCATAGCCAAAAACATTCAGTACTTC
TRBV12-3/TRBV12-4,.,.,TRBJ1-1,CASSPVGQGFEAFF,TGTGCCAGCAGCCCCGTCGGGCAGGGGTTTGAAGCTTTCTTT
TRBV25-1,.,.,TRBJ1-2,CASSEYGGGYTF,TGTGCCAGCAGTGAATATGGGGGTGGCTACACCTTC
TRBV7-2,few,TRBD1,TRBJ2-3,CASSLAGQGAADTQYF,TGTGCCAGCAGCTTAGCGGGACAGGGGGCGGCAGATACGCAGTATTTT
TRBV6-4,.,.,TRBJ2-1,CASSDSQRRRSYNEQFF,TGTGCCAGCAGTGACTCCCAGCGGAGACGTTCCTACAATGAGCAGTTCTTC
TRBV24-1,.,.,TRBJ2-3,CATSDYSSVDTQYF,TGTGCCACCAGTGATTACTCTAGCGTAGATACGCAGTATTTT
TRBV12-3/TRBV12-4,few,.,TRBJ2-1,CASSSSVAGDNEQFF,.
TRBV7-9,.,.,TRBJ2-2,CANPGPGLNTGELFF,TGTGCCAACCCGGGACCAGGGCTGAACACCGGGGAGCTGTTTTTT
TRBV7-8,.,.,TRBJ2-5,CASSLEELETQYF,TGTGCCAGCAGCTTAGAGGAGCTGGAGACCCAGTACTTC
TRBV7-9,few,.,TRBJ1-1,CASSSLSIGTQNTEAFF,TGTGCCAGCAGCTCCCTTTCGATCGGGACACAGAACACTGAAGCTTTCTTT
TRBV12-3/TRBV12-4,few,TRBD1,TRBJ2-3,CASSLWDRDTDTQYF,TGTGCCAGCAGTTTATGGGACAGGGACACAGATACGCAGTATTTT
TRBV24-1,.,.,TRBJ2-2,CATSNRDGTTGELFF,TGTGCCACCAGTAACCGGGACGGAACCACCGGGGAGCTGTTTTTT
TRBV5-1,.,.,TRBJ2-1,CASSLTPRDNEQFF,TGCGCCAGCAGCTTGACCCCGCGAGACAATGAGCAGTTCTTC
TRBV5-5,few,TRBD2,TRBJ2-1,CASSLGLAGDGFYNEQFF,TGTGCCAGCAGCTTAGGACTAGCGGGAGATGGTTTCTACAATGAGCAGTTCTTC
TRBV4-1,.,.,TRBJ1-1,CAVRDGNIAEAFF,TGCGCCGTACGGGACGGGAACATCGCTGAAGCTTTCTTT
TRBV7-9,few,TRBD1,TRBJ1-1,CASSSGTGVNTEAFF,TGTGCCAGCAGCTCCGGGACAGGAGTGAACACTGAAGCTTTCTTT
TRBV30,.,TRBD1,TRBJ2-7,CAWSVGGQGAYEQYF,TGTGCCTGGAGTGTAGGAGGGCAGGGGGCATACGAGCAGTACTTC
TRBV5-6,few,.,TRBJ2-2,CASRPGRPNTGELFF,TGTGCCAGCAGACCTGGACGGCCAAACACCGGGGAGCTGTTTTTT
TRBV5-1,.,TRBD1,TRBJ2-7,CASSLRGPIDEQYF,TGCGCCAGCAGCTTAAGGGGGCCGATCGACGAGCAGTACTTC
TRBV12-3/TRBV12-4,.,TRBD1,TRBJ2-7,CASSKGTANYEQYF,TGTGCCAGCAGTAAGGGGACAGCAAATTACGAGCAGTACTTC
TRBV5-1,many,.,TRBJ2-4,CASSPGEGSNIQYF,TGCGCCAGCAGCCCCGGTGAGGGGTCGAACATTCAGTACTTC
TRBV20-1,few,.,TRBJ2-2,CSASGGRTGSTNTGELFF,TGCAGTGCTAGCGGAGGGAGGACAGGATCCACGAACACCGGGGAGCTGTTTTTT
TRBV29-1,.,.,TRBJ2-2,CSVDGSETGELFF,TGCAGCGTTGACGGATCGGAAACCGGGGAGCTGTTTTTT
TRBV5-1,.,TRBD1,TRBJ2-7,CASSSGTGTDEQYF,TGCGCCAGCAGCTCCGGGACAGGGACCGACGAGCAGTACTTC
TRBV7-9,.,.,TRBJ1-1,CASSPKGVSMNTEAFF,TGTGCCAGCAGCCCAAAGGGGGTGTCAATGAACACTGAAGCTTTCTTT
TRBV11-1,.,TRBD1,TRBJ2-7,CASSDGTGTYEQYF,TGTGCCAGCAGCGACGGGACAGGGACCTACGAGCAGTACTTC
TRBV2,few,.,TRBJ1-1,CASSEAGMSAEAFF,TGTGCCAGCAGTGAAGCTGGGATGAGTGCTGAAGCTTTCTTT
TRBV7-8,.,TRBD2,TRBJ2-3,CASSLWTSGGSTDTQYF,TGTGCCAGCAGCTTATGGACTAGCGGGGGGAGCACAGATACGCAGTATTTT
TRBV20-1,.,TRBD1,TRBJ2-7,CSATAKGANLKYEQYF,TGCAGTGCTACGGCAAAGGGGGCGAATCTGAAATACGAGCAGTACTTC